This TCR beta chain was recovered during a study of cytomegalovirus exposure and HLA in healthy donors. Whole-study findings and limits: The investigators catalogued some 160 TCR beta chains as cytomegalovirus-associated. Both high specificity and high sensitivity reportedly marked the classifier's diagnosis of cytomegalovirus status.

The protocol was immunoSEQ multiplex PCR, while the TCRdb copy is restricted to in-frame clones and leaves out a portion. The table has around 300,000 clones, about 85% seen once. As concerns this clone: The antigen remains unidentified.

CDR3 size: 15 residues. Germline V gene lookup returns CDR1 MNHEY and CDR2 SVGAGI. V was shortened by 5 bases and J by 4 bases, with 18 bases between the two germline ends. The chain combines TRBV6-5 with TRBJ2-7; D unresolved. The sequenced material came from PBMCs. The receptor comes from a woman aged 30 to 39 in good health and CMV-seropositive. The CDR3, as DNA: TGTGCCAGCAGTCCATGGCGGCCCGCGGATTACGAGCAGTACTTC. Amino acid sequence: CASSPWRPADYEQYF.